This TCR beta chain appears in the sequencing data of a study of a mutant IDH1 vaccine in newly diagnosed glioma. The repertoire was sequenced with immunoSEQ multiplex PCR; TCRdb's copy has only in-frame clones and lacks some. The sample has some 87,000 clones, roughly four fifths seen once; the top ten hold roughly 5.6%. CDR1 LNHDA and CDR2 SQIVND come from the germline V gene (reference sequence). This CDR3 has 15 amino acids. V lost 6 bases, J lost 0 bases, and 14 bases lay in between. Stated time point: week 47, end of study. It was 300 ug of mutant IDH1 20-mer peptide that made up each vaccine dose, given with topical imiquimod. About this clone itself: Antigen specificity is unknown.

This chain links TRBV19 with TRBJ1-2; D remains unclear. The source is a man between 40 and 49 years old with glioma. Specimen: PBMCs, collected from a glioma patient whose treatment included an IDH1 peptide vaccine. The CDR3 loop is CASSTQDTSNYGYTF. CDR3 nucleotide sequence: TGTGCCAGTAGCACACAAGACACCTCTAACTATGGCTACACCTTC. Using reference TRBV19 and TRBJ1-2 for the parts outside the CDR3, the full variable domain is DGGITQSPKYLFRKEGQNVTLSCEQNLNHDAMYWYRQDPGQGLRLIYYSQIVNDFQKGDIAEGYSVSREKKESFPLTVTSAQKNPTAFYLCASSTQDTSNYGYTFGSGTRLTVV.